This is a list of T cell receptor beta chains from one sample in a study of blood T cell repertoires in COVID-19. The method was immunoSEQ multiplex PCR; TCRdb's version includes in-frame clones alone and lacks a portion of them. Here the sample spans fewer than 300,000 clones, about 90% being singletons. The sequencing input was peripheral blood. The receptors derive from a person under 35 with COVID-19, enrolled during active disease. CDR3s include the opening cysteine and the closing phenylalanine or tryptophan. A D gene is named only where the DNA matches it firmly. Clone size is stated in some rows and not others, as once, few, many or a class when expanded.

.	TRBJ1-3	TRBV7-9	.	CASSGGFEDENTIYF	TGTGCCAGCAGCGGCGGTTTTGAGGATGAAAACACCATATATTTT
.	TRBJ1-2	TRBV12-5	.	CASAFTTENYGYTF	TGTGCTAGTGCCTTTACGACAGAGAACTATGGCTACACCTTC
TRBD2	TRBJ2-1	TRBV10-3	few	CAISGLAGAESEQFF	TGTGCCATCAGTGGACTAGCGGGAGCGGAGAGTGAGCAGTTCTTC
TRBD1	TRBJ2-4	TRBV29-1	.	CSVIGTGGGNIQYF	TGCAGCGTCATTGGGACAGGGGGCGGAAACATTCAGTACTTC
.	TRBJ1-2	TRBV9	.	CASSVDRAGLYGYTF	TGTGCCAGCAGCGTAGACCGGGCGGGGCTCTATGGCTACACCTTC
TRBD2	TRBJ2-2	TRBV4-2	.	CASSQTSGRRYPRDTGELFF	TGTGCCAGCAGCCAGACTAGCGGGAGGCGGTATCCCCGGGACACCGGGGAGCTGTTTTTT
.	TRBJ2-1	TRBV4-3	.	CASSQSPRGYYNEQFF	TGCGCCAGCAGCCAATCCCCACGGGGGTATTACAATGAGCAGTTCTTC
TRBD1	TRBJ1-2	TRBV4-3	.	CASSQDSWTGRGYTF	TGCGCCAGCAGCCAAGATAGCTGGACAGGGAGGGGCTACACCTTC
TRBD1	TRBJ1-1	TRBV6-6	.	CASSGQGRTEAFF	TGTGCCAGCAGTGGACAGGGTCGGACTGAAGCTTTCTTT
.	TRBJ1-6	TRBV5-6	once	CASTQAPQGSPLHF	TGTGCCAGCACCCAGGCCCCACAGGGATCACCCCTCCACTTT
.	TRBJ2-3	TRBV11-2	.	CASSLVATDTQYF	TGTGCCAGCAGCTTAGTGGCCACGGATACGCAGTATTTT
TRBD1	TRBJ1-2	TRBV3-1/TRBV3-2	.	CASSQVGTGFFYGYTF	TGTGCCAGCAGCCAAGTGGGGACAGGCTTCTTCTATGGCTACACCTTC
.	TRBJ2-5	TRBV28	.	CASLETAQETQYF	TGTGCCAGCCTAGAGACAGCCCAAGAGACCCAGTACTTC
.	TRBJ1-1	TRBV19	.	CASSPNTEAFF	TGTGCCAGTAGCCCAAACACTGAAGCTTTCTTT
TRBD2	TRBJ2-3	TRBV30	.	CAWRSWREGSDTQYF	TGTGCCTGGAGGTCTTGGCGGGAGGGGTCAGATACGCAGTATTTT
TRBD1	TRBJ2-1	TRBV2	.	CASSERQGTNEQFF	TGTGCCAGCAGTGAAAGACAGGGAACGAATGAGCAGTTCTTC
TRBD1	TRBJ2-5	TRBV2	.	CASRAGTGQETQYF	TGTGCCAGCAGGGCAGGGACAGGACAAGAGACCCAGTACTTC
TRBD2	TRBJ2-2	TRBV7-9	.	CASSPPGRGTGELFF	TGTGCCAGCAGTCCCCCGGGGAGGGGAACCGGGGAGCTGTTTTTT
TRBD2	TRBJ2-7	TRBV10-3	.	CAIGGLAGGGYEQYF	TGTGCCATCGGGGGACTAGCGGGAGGGGGCTACGAGCAGTACTTC
TRBD2	TRBJ2-7	TRBV5-1	.	CASGRAGDEQYF	TGCGCCAGCGGTAGAGCGGGAGACGAGCAGTACTTC
TRBD1	TRBJ1-1	TRBV7-9	.	CASSLARTGDTEAFF	TGTGCCAGCAGCTTAGCGCGAACAGGGGACACTGAAGCTTTCTTT
TRBD2	TRBJ2-5	TRBV24-1	.	CATQAGVVGETQYF	TGTGCCACCCAGGCGGGGGTGGTAGGAGAGACCCAGTACTTC
.	TRBJ2-7	TRBV12-1	.	CASSFGGGGGSYEQYF	TGTGCCAGCAGCTTTGGGGGAGGGGGAGGTTCCTACGAGCAGTACTTC
.	TRBJ1-1	TRBV5-6	.	CASSWGGQTAEAFF	TGTGCCAGCAGCTGGGGGGGCCAAACAGCTGAAGCTTTCTTT
TRBD1	TRBJ1-6	TRBV4-1	.	CASSPGTGGSPLHF	TGCGCCAGCAGCCCCGGGACAGGGGGATCACCCCTCCACTTT
TRBD1	TRBJ2-7	TRBV4-1	once	CASSQTGGDYEQYF	TGCGCCAGCAGCCAGACAGGGGGTGACTACGAGCAGTACTTC